This T cell receptor (beta chain) stems from a study of shared clonotypes between healthy human individuals. Study information: Per-donor plates numbered three CD4 naive, three CD4 memory, two CD8 naive and one CD8 memory.

About this clone: Its antigen remains unknown.

Each PCR replicate from the sorted subsets contained roughly 210 ng DNA, which is about 30,000 T cell genomes. Only in-frame clones appear in the TCRdb table, and some are missing; sequencing was by immunoSEQ multiplex PCR. There are roughly 2.5 million clones in the sample; 90% to 95% occur only once, and 0.14% lies in the top ten. Germline lookup yields CDR1 SGHTA and CDR2 FQGTGA. This CDR3 is built from 16 residues. V was pared by 5 bases and J by 4 bases, with 19 bases between. Regarding the study as a whole: Several donors had approximately 4.6% of their naive CD4 clonotypes in common. Larger estimated richness was generally recorded for naive subsets relative to memory subsets.

Input material: naive CD4+ T cells sorted from blood. Subset denoted: CD45RA+ positively selected. V usage is TRBV7-3 and J usage is TRBJ2-3; tentative D call: TRBD1 (5 bases). The sequence was obtained from a man between 18 and 35 years old in good health. The CDR3 nucleotides read TGTGCCAGCAGCCCGGGCGGCAGGGTCGGGTCAGATACGCAGTATTTT. Translated, it gives CASSPGGRVGSDTQYF.